This TCR beta chain derives from a study of human T cells and chemical hapten exposure. TCRdb used MiXCR to reprocess the RACE reads, holding one entry per CDR3 protein. Seen here are about 49,000 distinct CDR3 sequences, around 9.3% observed once, and the top ten hold roughly 4.4%. In its sample, this clonotype was seen a few times. Time point specified: patch test 1, 2 weeks after DPC sensitization. The treatment here: therapeutic diphenylcyclopropenone sensitization with weekly scalp DPC. The V and J ends lost 5 bases and 4 bases respectively, with 9 bases between them. Germline V gene data show CDR1 as LNHDA and CDR2 as SQIVND (reference sequence). This CDR3 spans 13 amino acids.

The sample was whole blood, taken in connection with sensitization to the hapten diphenylcyclopropenone (DPC). The chain uses TRBV19 and TRBJ1-5; no reliable D call. This clonotype was obtained from a woman between 45 and 65 years old with alopecia areata. Some clones in this sample may be carry-over from other donors' samples. This chain's CDR3 is CASSLEPNQPQHF. The CDR3 DNA reads TGTGCCAGTAGTCTGGAACCAAATCAGCCCCAGCATTTT.